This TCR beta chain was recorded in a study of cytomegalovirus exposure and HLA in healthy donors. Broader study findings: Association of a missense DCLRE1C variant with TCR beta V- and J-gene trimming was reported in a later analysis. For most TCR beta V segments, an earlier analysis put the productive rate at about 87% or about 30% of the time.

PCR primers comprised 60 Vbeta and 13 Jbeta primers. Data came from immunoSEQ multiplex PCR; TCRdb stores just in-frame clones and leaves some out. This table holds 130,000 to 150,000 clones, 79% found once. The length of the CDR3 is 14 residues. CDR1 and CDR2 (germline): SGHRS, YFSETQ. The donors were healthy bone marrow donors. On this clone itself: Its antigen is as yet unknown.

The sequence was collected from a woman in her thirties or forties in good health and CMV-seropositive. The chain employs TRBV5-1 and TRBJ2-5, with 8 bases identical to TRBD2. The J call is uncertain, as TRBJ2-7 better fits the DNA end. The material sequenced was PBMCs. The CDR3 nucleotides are TGCGCCAGCAGTGGAACTAGCGGTTCCTACGAGCAGTACTTC. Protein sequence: CASSGTSGSYEQYF.